This TCR beta chain was identified during a study of blood T cells in healthy people across ages. Study-level results: Unknown CMV status may confound age-related changes in expanded clones. Using unsorted PBMCs precluded a conclusive naive versus antigen-experienced comparison.

Using a J-beta primer mix together with a sample-barcoded 5' primer, a second PCR was run for roughly 7 to 12 cycles. A tag from a template-switch adaptor with 12 random nucleotides marked each cDNA molecule. MiXCR, applied by TCRdb to the 5' RACE reads, yields one record per CDR3 protein. The profile covers roughly 1.5 million distinct CDR3 sequences, with 40% to 45% appearing a single time and under 5% taken by the ten largest. The germline V gene encodes CDR1 LGHDT and CDR2 YNNKEL (reference sequence). The CDR3 runs 15 residues. V was pared by 0 bases and J by 8 bases, with 13 bases between. Each sample yielded at least 7 million isolated PBMCs. This clonotype showed up just a few times. Its cognate antigen is unknown.

This TCR was sampled from a woman aged 18-29 years in good health. Sequencing input: blood. The V and J genes are TRBV3-1 and TRBJ1-4, with no clear D. Written as DNA, the CDR3 is TGTGCCAGCAGCCAAGATATAGGACGAGGGGAAAAACTGTTTTTT. It encodes CASSQDIGRGEKLFF.